This T cell receptor (beta chain) derives from a study of radiotherapy plus CTLA-4 blockade in lung cancer. Overall study: Objective responses occurred in about 17% of patients; over 30% had disease control.

Note on this clone: Its antigen is still unknown.

Clones were sequenced by immunoSEQ multiplex PCR, and TCRdb holds only the in-frame ones, with some missing. The table lists about 80,000 clones, 85% to 90% of them singletons. Trimming pared 8 bases from V and 7 bases from J, leaving 20 bases between. The CDR3 spans 15 residues. CDR1 is PRHDT and CDR2 is FYEKMQ in the germline V gene (reference sequence). General observations from the study: An expansion of tumor-derived TCR clones occurred in blood after radiotherapy plus ipilimumab. The best prediction of response reportedly came from early blood T cell clone dynamics, with interferon-beta.

The TCR originated in a human donor with non-small cell lung cancer who had stable disease on radiotherapy plus ipilimumab. Sequenced material: peripheral blood, taken from a patient treated with radiotherapy plus ipilimumab. The V gene is TRBV13, the J gene TRBJ2-2; D possibly corresponds to TRBD1 (6 bases). The CDR3 here is CASLSRGGMNGELFF. Here the CDR3 DNA reads TGTGCCAGCCTATCCAGAGGGGGAATGAACGGGGAGCTGTTTTTT.